The entry below gives a single T cell receptor beta chain sequence along with its context. The data originate from a study of blood T cell repertoires in COVID-19. Study context: Nucleic acid was either cDNA or gDNA, and it came from T cells, B-cell-depleted T cells, or PBMCs.

Authors' methods: The assay estimated nucleated cells by amplifying reference gene primers. Profiling relied on immunoSEQ multiplex PCR, and the TCRdb table lists in-frame clones only, not all of them. Clone size and the V and J calls come from that table; the DNA yielded D and trimming. This sample yields a few hundred thousand clones, of which about 87% are seen a single time; roughly 10% belongs to the top ten. Seattle's cohort entered during active infection and was followed longitudinally. V was trimmed by 3 bases and J by 0 bases, leaving 15 bases between them. The CDR3 length is 17 residues. Germline V gene lookup returns CDR1 KGHDR and CDR2 SFDVKD.

J is TRBJ2-3 and V is TRBV24-1; D possibly corresponds to TRBD1 (6 bases). Sample: peripheral blood. This clonotype was obtained from a woman in her sixties or seventies with COVID-19, enrolled during active disease. CDR3 sequence reads: CATSDPTGALSTDTQYF. The CDR3 DNA is TGTGCCACCAGTGATCCGACAGGAGCCTTAAGCACAGATACGCAGTATTTT.